This TCR beta chain was sequenced in a study of radiotherapy plus CTLA-4 blockade in lung cancer. In chemo-refractory metastatic non-small-cell lung cancer, patients got ipilimumab CTLA-4 blockade together with focal radiation. V lost 3 bases to trimming and J lost 2 bases; unmatched junction nucleotides: 4. In germline, CDR1 is LNHDA, CDR2 SQIVND (reference sequence). The CDR3 is 14 residues long. Sequencing was performed with immunoSEQ multiplex PCR; in TCRdb, only in-frame clones are kept and a portion is missing. Of around 82,000 clones detected, approximately 80% appear once; the ten largest clones hold approximately 0.77%.

The sequence was collected from a human donor with non-small cell lung cancer who had stable disease on radiotherapy plus ipilimumab. This chain connects TRBV19 to TRBJ2-7; 7 bases map to TRBD1. The sequencing here drew on peripheral blood, taken from a patient treated with radiotherapy plus ipilimumab. CDR3 loop: CASSIGQGAYEQYF. CDR3 DNA: TGTGCCAGTAGTATTGGGCAGGGGGCCTACGAGCAGTACTTC. The whole variable domain, remainder taken from reference TRBV19 and TRBJ2-7, is DGGITQSPKYLFRKEGQNVTLSCEQNLNHDAMYWYRQDPGQGLRLIYYSQIVNDFQKGDIAEGYSVSREKKESFPLTVTSAQKNPTAFYLCASSIGQGAYEQYFGPGTRLTVT.